This TCR beta chain was captured by sequencing in a study of blood T cell repertoires in COVID-19. The junction had 14 bases not matched to a gene; V was cut back by 6 bases and J by 0 bases. The CDR3 runs 17 residues. Germline CDR1 and CDR2: MNHEY and SMNVEV (reference sequence). How the authors handled the data: Quantification of nucleated cells was approximated via reference gene primer amplification. Some clones are missing from TCRdb's copy, which holds only in-frame ones; the method was immunoSEQ multiplex PCR. V and J calls plus clone size are reproduced from that table; the DNA served to infer D and trimming. The sample yields about 220,000 clones, around four fifths seen once.

This chain joins TRBV27 and TRBJ2-7; TRBD1 agrees at 7 bases. The clonotype was recovered from a woman aged 65 to 85 with COVID-19, enrolled during active disease. The source material was peripheral blood. CDR3 nucleotides: TGTGCCAGCAGAGCAGCTTACAGGGGTCCCTCCTCCTACGAGCAGTACTTC. The encoded protein is CASRAAYRGPSSYEQYF.